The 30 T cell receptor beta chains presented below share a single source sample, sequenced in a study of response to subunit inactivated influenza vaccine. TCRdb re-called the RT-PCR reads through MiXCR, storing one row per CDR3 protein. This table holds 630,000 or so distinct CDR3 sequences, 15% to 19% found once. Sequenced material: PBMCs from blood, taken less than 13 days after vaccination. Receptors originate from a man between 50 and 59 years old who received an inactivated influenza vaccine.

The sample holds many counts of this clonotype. CDR3 in DNA: TGTGCCAGCAGCGTCATAGGGACAGGGCACGAGCAGTACTTC. Amino acid sequence: CASSVIGTGHEQYF. This sequence joins TRBV11-3 and TRBJ2-7, with TRBD1 identical over 9 bases. CDR1 SGHNT and CDR2 YENEEA come from the germline V gene. With 5 bases clipped from V and 5 bases from J, the junction kept 7 bases outside the gene matches. This CDR3 has 14 residues.

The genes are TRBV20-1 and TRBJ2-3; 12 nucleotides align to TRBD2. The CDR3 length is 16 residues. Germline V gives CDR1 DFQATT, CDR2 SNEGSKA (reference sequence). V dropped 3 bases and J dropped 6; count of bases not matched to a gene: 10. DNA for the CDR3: TGCAGTGCTAGCAAAACTAGCGGGGGGAGGATTGATACGCAGTATTTT. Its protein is CSASKTSGGRIDTQYF.

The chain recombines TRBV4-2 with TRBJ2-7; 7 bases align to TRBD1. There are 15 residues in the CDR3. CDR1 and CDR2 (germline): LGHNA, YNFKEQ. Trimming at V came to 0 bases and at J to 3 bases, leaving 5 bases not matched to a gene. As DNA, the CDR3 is TGTGCCAGCAGCCAAGAAGGGTCAGGGGGCTACGAGCAGTACTTC. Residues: CASSQEGSGGYEQYF.

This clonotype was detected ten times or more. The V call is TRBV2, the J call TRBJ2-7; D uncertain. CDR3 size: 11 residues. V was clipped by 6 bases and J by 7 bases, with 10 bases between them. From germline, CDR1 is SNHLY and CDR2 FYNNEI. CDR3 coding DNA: TGTGCCAGCAGCTTCGAGAAGGAGCAGTACTTC. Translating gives CASSFEKEQYF.

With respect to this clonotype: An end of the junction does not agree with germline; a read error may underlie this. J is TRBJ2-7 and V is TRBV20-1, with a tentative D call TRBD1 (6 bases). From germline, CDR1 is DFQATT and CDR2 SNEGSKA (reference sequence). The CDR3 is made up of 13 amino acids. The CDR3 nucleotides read TGCAGTGCCCCCCCGACAGGCTCCTTCGAGCAGTACTTC. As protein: CSAPPTGSFEQYF.

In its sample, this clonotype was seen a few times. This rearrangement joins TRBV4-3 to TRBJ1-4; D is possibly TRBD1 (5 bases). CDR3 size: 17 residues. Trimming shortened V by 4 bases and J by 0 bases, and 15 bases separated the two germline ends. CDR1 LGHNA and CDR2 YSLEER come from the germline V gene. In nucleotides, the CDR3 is TGCGCCAGCAGCCGCTTGGTGGGACCATCAACTAATGAAAAACTGTTTTTT. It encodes CASSRLVGPSTNEKLFF.

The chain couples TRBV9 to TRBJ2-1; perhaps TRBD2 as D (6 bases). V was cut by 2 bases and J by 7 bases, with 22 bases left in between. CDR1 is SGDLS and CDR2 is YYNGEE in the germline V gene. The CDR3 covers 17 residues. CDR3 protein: CASSVTGTYTRQNEQFF. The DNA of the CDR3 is TGTGCCAGCAGCGTCACCGGGACTTACACCCGTCAAAATGAGCAGTTCTTC. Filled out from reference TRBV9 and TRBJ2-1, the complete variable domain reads DSGVTQTPKHLITATGQRVTLRCSPRSGDLSVYWYQQSLDQGLQFLIQYYNGEERAKGNILERFSAQQFPDLHSELNLSSLELGDSALYFCASSVTGTYTRQNEQFFGPGTRLTVL.

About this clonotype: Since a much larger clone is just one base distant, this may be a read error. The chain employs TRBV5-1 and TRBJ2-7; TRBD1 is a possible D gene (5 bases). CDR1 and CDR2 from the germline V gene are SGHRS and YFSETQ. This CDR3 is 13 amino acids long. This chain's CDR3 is CARSLATGYEQYF. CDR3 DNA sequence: TGCGCCAGAAGCTTGGCAACAGGATACGAGCAGTACTTC.

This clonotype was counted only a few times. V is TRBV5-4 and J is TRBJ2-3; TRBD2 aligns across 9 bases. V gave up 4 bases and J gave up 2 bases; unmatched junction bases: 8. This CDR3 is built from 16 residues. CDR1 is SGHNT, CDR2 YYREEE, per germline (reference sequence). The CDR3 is CASSKPLAGTTDTQYF. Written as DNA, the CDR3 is TGTGCCAGCAGCAAACCGCTAGCGGGAACCACAGATACGCAGTATTTT. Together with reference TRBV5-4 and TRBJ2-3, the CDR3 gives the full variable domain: ETGVTQSPTHLIKTRGQQVTLRCSSQSGHNTVSWYQQALGQGPQFIFQYYREEENGRGNFPPRFSGLQFPNYSSELNVNALELDDSALYLCASSKPLAGTTDTQYFGPGTRLTVL.

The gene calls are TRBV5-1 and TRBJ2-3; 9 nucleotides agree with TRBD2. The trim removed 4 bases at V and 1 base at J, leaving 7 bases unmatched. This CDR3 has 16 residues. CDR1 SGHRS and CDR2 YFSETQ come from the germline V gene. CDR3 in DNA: TGCGCCAGCAGCGGGTCAGCTAGCGGGGGCACAGATACGCAGTATTTT. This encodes CASSGSASGGTDTQYF.

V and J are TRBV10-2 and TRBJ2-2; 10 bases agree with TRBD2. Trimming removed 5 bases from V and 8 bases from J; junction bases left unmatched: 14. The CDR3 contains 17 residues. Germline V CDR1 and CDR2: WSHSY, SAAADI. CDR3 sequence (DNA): TGCGCCAGCAGTTCACCCCTCCCAGCGGGGGGGAGAGGGGAGCTGTTTTTT. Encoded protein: CASSSPLPAGGRGELFF.

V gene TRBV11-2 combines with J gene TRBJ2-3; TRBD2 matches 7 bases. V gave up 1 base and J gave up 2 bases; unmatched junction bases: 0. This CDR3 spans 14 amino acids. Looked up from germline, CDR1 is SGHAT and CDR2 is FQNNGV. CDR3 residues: CASSLGDYTDTQYF. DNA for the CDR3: TGTGCCAGCAGCTTAGGGGACTACACAGATACGCAGTATTTT.

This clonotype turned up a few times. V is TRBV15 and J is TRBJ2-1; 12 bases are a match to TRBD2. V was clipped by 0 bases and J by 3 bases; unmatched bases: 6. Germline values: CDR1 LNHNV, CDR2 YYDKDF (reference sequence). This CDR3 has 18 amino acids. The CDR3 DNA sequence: TGTGCCACCAGCAGAGAGACCGGACTAGCGGGGATCTACAATGAGCAGTTCTTC. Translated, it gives CATSRETGLAGIYNEQFF.

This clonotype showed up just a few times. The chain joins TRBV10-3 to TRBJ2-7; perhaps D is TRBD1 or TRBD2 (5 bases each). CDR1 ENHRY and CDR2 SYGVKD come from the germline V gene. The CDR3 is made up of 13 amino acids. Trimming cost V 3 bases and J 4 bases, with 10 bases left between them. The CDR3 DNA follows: TGTGCCATCAGTGACCAGGGCGGGTACGAGCAGTACTTC. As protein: CAISDQGGYEQYF.

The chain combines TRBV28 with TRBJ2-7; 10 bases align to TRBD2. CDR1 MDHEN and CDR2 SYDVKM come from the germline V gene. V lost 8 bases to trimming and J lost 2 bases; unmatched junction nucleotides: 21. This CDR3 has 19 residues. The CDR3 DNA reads TGTGCCAGCCCCCCAGGCTTGGCTAGCGGGAGAAAAGTCCCCTACGAGCAGTACTTC. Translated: CASPPGLASGRKVPYEQYF.

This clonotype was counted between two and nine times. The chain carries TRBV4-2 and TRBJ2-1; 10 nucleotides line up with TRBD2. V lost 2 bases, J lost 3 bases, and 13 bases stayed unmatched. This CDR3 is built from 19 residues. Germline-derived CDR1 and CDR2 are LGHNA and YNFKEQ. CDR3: CASSQKPVAGGTSYNEQFF. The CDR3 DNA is TGTGCCAGCAGCCAAAAACCCGTAGCGGGAGGTACCAGCTACAATGAGCAGTTCTTC.

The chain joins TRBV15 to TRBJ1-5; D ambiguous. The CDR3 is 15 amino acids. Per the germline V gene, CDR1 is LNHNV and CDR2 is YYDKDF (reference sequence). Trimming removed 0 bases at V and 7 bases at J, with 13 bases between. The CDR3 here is CATSRDRGSRQPQHF. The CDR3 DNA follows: TGTGCCACCAGCAGAGATAGAGGCAGTCGGCAGCCCCAGCATTTT.

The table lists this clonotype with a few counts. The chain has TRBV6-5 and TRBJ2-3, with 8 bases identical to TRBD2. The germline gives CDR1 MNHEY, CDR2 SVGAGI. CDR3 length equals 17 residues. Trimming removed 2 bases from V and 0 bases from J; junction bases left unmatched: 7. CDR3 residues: CASSYTPGGFSTDTQYF. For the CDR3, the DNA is TGTGCCAGCAGTTACACTCCGGGGGGGTTTAGCACAGATACGCAGTATTTT.

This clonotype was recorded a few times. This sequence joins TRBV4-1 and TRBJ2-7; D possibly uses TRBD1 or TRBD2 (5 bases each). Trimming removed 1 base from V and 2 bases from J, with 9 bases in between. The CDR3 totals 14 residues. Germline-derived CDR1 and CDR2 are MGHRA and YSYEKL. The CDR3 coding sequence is TGCGCCAGCAGCCAAGTGCCGGGACCCTACGAGCAGTACTTC. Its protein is CASSQVPGPYEQYF.

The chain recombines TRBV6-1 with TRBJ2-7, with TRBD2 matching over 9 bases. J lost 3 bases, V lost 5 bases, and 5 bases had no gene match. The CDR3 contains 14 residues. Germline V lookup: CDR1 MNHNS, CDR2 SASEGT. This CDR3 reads CASSLRTSVYEQYF. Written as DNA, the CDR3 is TGTGCCAGCAGTCTTCGGACTAGCGTCTACGAGCAGTACTTC.

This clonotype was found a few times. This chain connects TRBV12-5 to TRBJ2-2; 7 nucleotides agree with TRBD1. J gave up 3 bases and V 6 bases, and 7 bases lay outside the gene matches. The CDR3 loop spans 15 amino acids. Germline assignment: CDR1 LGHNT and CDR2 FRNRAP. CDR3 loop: CASGKDRVYTGELFF. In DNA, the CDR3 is TGTGCTAGTGGAAAAGACAGGGTTTACACCGGGGAGCTGTTTTTT.

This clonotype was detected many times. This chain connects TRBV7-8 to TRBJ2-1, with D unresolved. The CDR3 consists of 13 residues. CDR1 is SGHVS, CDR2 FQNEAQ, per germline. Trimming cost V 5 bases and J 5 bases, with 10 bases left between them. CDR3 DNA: TGTGCCAGCAGCGTAACAAAGAACAATGAGCAGTTCTTC. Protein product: CASSVTKNNEQFF.

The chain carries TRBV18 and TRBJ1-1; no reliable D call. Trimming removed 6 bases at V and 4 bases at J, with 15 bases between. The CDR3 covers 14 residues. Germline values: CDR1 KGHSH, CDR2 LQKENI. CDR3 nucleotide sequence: TGTGCCAGCTCCACCAAGGAGGGAGCCACTGAAGCTTTCTTT. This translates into CASSTKEGATEAFF.

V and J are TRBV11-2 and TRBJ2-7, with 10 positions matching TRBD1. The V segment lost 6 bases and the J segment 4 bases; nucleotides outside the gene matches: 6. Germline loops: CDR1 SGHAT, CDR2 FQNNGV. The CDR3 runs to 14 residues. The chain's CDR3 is CASRTGTGVYEQYF. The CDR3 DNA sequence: TGTGCCAGCAGGACTGGGACAGGGGTTTACGAGCAGTACTTC.

This CDR3 reads CASSPLGGTHQHEQYF. CDR3 nucleotide sequence: TGTGCCAGCAGCCCTCTCGGCGGGACCCATCAACACGAGCAGTACTTC. V gene TRBV12-3 or TRBV12-4 combines with J gene TRBJ2-7, with D maybe TRBD2 (6 bases). The CDR3 runs to 16 residues. Trimming took 6 bases from V and 5 from J, leaving 23 bases between them.

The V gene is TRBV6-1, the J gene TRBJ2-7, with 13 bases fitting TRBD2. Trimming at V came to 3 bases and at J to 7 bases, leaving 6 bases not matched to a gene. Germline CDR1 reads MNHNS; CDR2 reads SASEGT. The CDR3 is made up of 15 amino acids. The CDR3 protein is CASSEGLAGSMEQYF. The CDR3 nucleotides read TGTGCCAGCAGTGAGGGACTAGCGGGATCTATGGAGCAGTACTTC.

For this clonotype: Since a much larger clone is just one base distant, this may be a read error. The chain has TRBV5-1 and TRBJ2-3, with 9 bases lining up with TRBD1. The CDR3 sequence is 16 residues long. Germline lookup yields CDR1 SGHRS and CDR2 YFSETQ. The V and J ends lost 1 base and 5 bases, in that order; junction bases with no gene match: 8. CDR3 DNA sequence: TGCGCCAGCAGCTTGAGACCTACAGGGGGCGTAGATACGCAGTATTTT. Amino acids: CASSLRPTGGVDTQYF.

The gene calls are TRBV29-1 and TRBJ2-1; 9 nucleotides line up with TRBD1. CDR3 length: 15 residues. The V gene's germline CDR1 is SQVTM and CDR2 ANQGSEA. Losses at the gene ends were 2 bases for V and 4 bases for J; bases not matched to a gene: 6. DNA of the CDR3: TGCAGCGTTGAATTGTCGGGACAGGGTTACAATGAGCAGTTCTTC. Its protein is CSVELSGQGYNEQFF.

CDR3 amino acids: CSAIHPRDRPQETQYF. In DNA form, the CDR3 reads TGCAGTGCTATACACCCGCGGGACAGACCACAAGAGACCCAGTACTTC. The chain is built from TRBV20-1 and TRBJ2-5; maybe TRBD1 (7 bases). CDR3 size: 16 residues. V was shortened by 4 bases and J by 2 bases, with 20 bases between the two germline ends. Germline V gene sequence: CDR1 DFQATT, CDR2 SNEGSKA (reference sequence).

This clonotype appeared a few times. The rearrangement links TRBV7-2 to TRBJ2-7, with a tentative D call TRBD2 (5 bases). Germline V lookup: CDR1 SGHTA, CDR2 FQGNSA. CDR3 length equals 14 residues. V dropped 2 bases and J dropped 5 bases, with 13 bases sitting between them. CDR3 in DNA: TGTGCCAGCAGCTTATTATGGGGAGCTAACGAGCAGTACTTC. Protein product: CASSLLWGANEQYF.